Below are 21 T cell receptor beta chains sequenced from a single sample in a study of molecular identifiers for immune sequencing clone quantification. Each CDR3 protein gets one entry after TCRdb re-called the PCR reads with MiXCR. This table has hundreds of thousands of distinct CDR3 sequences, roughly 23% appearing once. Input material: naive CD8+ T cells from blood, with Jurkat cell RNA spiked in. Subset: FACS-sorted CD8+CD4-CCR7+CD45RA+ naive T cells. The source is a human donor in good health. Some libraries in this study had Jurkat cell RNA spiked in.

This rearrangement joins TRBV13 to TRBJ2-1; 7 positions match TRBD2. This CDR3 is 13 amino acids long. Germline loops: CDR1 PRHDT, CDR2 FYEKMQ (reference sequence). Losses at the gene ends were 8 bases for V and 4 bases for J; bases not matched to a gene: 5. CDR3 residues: CASGMGGYNEQFF. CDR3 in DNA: TGTGCCAGCGGGATGGGGGGGTACAATGAGCAGTTCTTC.

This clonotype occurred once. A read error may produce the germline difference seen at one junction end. In nucleotides, the CDR3 is TGCAGTGCTAGTATCGAGGGCCCGACGAGGGCAGATATGCAGTATTTT. This encodes CSASIEGPTRADMQYF. This chain uses TRBV20-1 with TRBJ2-3, with a possible D match to TRBD2 (5 bases). The CDR3 contains 16 residues. Germline V gene data show CDR1 as DFQATT and CDR2 as SNEGSKA (reference sequence).

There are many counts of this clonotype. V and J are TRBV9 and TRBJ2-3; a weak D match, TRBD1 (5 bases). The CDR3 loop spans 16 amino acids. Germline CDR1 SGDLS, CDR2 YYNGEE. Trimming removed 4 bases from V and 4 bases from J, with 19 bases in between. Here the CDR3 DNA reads TGTGCCAGCAGCCATGACAGTTTTGAGAGGTCAGATACGCAGTATTTT. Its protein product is CASSHDSFERSDTQYF.

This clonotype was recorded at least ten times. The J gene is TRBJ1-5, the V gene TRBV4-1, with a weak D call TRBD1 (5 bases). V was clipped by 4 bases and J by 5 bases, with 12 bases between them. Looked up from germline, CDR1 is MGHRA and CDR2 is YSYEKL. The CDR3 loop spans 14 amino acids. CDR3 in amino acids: CASSPDRFHQPQHF. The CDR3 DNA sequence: TGCGCCAGCAGCCCCGACAGATTCCATCAGCCCCAGCATTTT.

CDR3 in amino acids: CSVKGNYGYTF. As DNA, the CDR3 is TGCAGCGTTAAGGGGAACTATGGCTACACCTTC. J is TRBJ1-2 and V is TRBV29-1; D is possibly TRBD1 (5 bases). Trimming left V 5 bases short and J 2 bases short, with 6 bases between. CDR3 length: 11 residues. Germline CDR1 reads SQVTM; CDR2 reads ANQGSEA.

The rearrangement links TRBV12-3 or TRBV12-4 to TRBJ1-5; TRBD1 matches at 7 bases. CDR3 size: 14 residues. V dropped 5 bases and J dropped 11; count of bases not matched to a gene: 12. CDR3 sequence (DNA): TGTGCCAGCAGTAAGGGACAGTCCATCGGGGCCCAGCATTTT. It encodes CASSKGQSIGAQHF.

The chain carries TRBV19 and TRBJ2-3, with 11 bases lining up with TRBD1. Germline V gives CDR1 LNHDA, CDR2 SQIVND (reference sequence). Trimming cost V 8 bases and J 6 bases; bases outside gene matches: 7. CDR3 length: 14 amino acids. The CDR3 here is CASCGQGAGDTQYF. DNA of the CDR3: TGTGCCAGTTGTGGACAGGGGGCAGGTGATACGCAGTATTTT.

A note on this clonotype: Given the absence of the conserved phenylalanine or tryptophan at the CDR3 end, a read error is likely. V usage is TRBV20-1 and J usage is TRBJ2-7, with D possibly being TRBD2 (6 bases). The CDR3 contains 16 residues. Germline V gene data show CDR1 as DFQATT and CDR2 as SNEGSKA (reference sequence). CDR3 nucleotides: TGCAGTGCTAGAGTGGCGGGGCGGAGAGGGGTTTACGCGCAGTACATC. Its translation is CSARVAGRRGVYAQYI.

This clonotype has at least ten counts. CDR3 protein: CASSYSRQGDTEAFF. DNA of the CDR3: TGTGCCAGCAGTTACTCCCGACAGGGCGATACTGAAGCTTTCTTT. This rearrangement joins TRBV6-2 or TRBV6-3 to TRBJ1-1; TRBD1 aligns across 7 bases. V lost 0 bases, J lost 5 bases, and 6 bases stayed unmatched. Germline CDR1 reads MNHEY; CDR2 reads SVGEGT. The CDR3 sequence is 15 residues long.

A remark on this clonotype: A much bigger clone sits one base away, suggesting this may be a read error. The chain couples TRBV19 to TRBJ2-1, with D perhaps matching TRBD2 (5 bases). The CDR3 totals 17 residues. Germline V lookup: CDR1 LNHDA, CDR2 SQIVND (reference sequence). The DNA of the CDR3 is TGTGCCAGTAGTATAGAAGGCGGGCTCCACTCCTACAATGAGCGGTTCTTC. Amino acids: CASSIEGGLHSYNERFF.

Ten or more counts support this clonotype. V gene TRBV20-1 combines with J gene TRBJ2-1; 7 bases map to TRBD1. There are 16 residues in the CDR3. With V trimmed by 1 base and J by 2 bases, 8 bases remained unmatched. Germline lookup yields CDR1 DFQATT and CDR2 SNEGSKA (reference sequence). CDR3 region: CSARVFPTGTYNEQFF. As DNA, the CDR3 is TGCAGTGCTAGAGTCTTCCCGACAGGGACCTACAATGAGCAGTTCTTC.

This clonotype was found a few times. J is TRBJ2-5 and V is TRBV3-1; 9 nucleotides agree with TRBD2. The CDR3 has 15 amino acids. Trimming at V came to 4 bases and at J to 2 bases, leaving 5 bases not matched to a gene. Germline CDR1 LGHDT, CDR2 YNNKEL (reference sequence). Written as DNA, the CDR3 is TGTGCCAGCAGCCCACTAGCGGGCGAACAAGAGACCCAGTACTTC. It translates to CASSPLAGEQETQYF.

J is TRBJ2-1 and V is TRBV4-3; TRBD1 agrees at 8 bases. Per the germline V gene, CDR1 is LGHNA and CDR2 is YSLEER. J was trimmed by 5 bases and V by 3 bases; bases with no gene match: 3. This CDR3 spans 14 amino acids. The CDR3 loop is CASSHRTGHNEQFF. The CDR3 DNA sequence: TGCGCCAGCAGCCACAGGACAGGGCACAATGAGCAGTTCTTC.

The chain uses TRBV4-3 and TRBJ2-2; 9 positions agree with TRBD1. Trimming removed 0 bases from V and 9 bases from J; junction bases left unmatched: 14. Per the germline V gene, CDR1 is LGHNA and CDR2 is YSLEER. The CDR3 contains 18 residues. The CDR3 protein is CASSQDRRGQGRTRELFF. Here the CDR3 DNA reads TGCGCCAGCAGCCAAGATCGTAGGGGACAGGGTCGGACCAGGGAGCTGTTTTTT.

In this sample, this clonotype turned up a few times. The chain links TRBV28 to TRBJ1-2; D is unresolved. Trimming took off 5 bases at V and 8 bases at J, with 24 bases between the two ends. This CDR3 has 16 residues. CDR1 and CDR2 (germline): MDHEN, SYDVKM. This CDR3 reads CASSTITGPPFDGYTF. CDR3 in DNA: TGTGCCAGCAGTACCATCACCGGGCCCCCTTTCGACGGCTACACCTTC.

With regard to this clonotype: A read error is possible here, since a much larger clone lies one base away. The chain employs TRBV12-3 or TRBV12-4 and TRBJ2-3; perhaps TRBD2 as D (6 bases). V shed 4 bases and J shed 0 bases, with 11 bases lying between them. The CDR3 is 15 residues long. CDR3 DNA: TGTGCCAGCAGTTCTAGCGCCGCTAGCACAGATACGCAGTATTTT. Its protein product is CASSSSAASTDTQYF.

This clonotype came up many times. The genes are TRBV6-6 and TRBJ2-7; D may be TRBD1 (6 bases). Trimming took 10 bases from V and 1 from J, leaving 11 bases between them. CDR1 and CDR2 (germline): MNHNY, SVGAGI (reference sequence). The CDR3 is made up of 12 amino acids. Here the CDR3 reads CATTDSSYEQYF. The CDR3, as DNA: TGTGCCACTACGGACAGTTCCTACGAGCAGTACTTC.

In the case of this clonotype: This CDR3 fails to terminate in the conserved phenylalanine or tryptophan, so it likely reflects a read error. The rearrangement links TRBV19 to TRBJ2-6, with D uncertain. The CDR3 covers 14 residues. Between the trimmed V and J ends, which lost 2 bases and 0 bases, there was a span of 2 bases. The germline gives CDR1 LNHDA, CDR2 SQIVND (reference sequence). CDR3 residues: CASSIISGANVLTY. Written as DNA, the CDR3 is TGTGCCAGTAGTATAATCTCTGGGGCCAACGTCCTGACTTAC.

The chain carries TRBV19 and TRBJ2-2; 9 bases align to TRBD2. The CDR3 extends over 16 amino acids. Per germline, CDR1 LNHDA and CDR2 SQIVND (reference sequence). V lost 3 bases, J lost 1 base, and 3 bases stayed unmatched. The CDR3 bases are TGTGCCAGTAGTATGAGGCGGGAGGGGAACACCGGGGAGCTGTTTTTT. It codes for CASSMRREGNTGELFF. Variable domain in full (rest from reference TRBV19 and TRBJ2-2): DGGITQSPKYLFRKEGQNVTLSCEQNLNHDAMYWYRQDPGQGLRLIYYSQIVNDFQKGDIAEGYSVSREKKESFPLTVTSAQKNPTAFYLCASSMRREGNTGELFFGEGSRLTVL.

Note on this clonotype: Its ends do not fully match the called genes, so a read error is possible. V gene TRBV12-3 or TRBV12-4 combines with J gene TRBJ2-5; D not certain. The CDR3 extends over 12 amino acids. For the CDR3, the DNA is TGTGCCAGAAGTTACGGAGTGGAGACCCAGTACTTC. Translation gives CARSYGVETQYF.

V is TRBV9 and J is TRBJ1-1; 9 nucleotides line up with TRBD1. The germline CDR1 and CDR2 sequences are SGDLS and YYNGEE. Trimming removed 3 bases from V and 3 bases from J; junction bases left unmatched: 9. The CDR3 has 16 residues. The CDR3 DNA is TGTGCCAGCAGCGCCGGGACAGGGTTTAAATACACTGAAGCTTTCTTT. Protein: CASSAGTGFKYTEAFF.